This T cell receptor (beta chain) was captured in a study of cytomegalovirus exposure and HLA in healthy donors. General study findings and limits: The study dropped some indistinguishable V segments, TRBV6-2 and TRBV6-3 among them.

About this clone: Its target is unknown.

Germline V gene sequence: CDR1 MNHEY, CDR2 SVGAGI. The length of the CDR3 is 15 residues. V lost 6 bases, J lost 5 bases, and 12 bases stayed unmatched. With 60 Vbeta and 13 Jbeta primers, the PCR was carried out. The assay was immunoSEQ multiplex PCR, and TCRdb's table has in-frame clones only and misses some. The sample carries 100,000 or so clones, roughly 82% recorded once. The sample taken for sequencing was PBMCs. This receptor was obtained from a woman under 30 in good health and CMV-seronegative. V is TRBV6-5 and J is TRBJ1-2, with 7 bases aligning to TRBD1. CDR3 amino acids: CASRKGPGQQYGYTF. The CDR3 DNA follows: TGTGCCAGCAGAAAGGGGCCGGGACAGCAGTATGGCTACACCTTC.